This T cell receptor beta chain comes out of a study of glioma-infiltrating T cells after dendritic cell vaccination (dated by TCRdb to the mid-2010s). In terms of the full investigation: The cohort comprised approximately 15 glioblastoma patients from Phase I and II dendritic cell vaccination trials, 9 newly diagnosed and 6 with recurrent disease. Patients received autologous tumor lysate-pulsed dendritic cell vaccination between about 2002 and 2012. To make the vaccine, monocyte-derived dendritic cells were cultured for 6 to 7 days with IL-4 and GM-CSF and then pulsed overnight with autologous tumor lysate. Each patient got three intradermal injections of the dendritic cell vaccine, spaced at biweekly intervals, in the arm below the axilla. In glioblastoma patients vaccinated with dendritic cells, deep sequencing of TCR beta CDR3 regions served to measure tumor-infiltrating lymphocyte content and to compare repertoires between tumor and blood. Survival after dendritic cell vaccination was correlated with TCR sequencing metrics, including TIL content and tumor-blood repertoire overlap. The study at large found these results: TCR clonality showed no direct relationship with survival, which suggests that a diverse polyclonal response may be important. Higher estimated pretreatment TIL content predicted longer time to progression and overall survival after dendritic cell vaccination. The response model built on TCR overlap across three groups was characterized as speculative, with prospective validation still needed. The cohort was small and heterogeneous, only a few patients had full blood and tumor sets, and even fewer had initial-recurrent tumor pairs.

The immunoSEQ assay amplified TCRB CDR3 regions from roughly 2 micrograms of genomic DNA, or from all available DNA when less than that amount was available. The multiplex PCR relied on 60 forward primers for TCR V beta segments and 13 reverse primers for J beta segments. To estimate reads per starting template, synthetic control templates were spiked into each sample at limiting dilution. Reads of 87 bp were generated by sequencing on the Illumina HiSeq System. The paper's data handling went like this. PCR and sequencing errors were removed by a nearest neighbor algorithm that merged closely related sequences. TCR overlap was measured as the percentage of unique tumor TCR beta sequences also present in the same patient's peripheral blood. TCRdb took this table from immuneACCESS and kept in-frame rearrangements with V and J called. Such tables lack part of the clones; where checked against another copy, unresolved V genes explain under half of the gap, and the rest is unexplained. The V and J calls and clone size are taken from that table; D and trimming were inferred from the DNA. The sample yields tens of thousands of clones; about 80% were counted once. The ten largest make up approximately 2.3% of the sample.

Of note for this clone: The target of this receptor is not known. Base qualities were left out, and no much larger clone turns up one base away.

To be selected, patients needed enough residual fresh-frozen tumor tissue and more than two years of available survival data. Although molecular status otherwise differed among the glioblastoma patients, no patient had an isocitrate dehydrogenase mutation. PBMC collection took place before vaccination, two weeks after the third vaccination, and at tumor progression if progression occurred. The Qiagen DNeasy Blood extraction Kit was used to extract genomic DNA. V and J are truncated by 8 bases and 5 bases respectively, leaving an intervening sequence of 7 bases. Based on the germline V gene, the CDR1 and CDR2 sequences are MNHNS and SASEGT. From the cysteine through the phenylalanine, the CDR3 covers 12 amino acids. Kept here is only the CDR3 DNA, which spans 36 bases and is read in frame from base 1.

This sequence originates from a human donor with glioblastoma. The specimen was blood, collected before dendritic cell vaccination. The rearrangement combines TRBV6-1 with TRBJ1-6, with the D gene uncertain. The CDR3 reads CASQQNNSPLHF. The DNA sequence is TGTGCCAGCCAACAGAATAATTCACCCCTCCACTTT.